The 5 T cell receptor beta chains below were found in one sample sequenced in a study of T cells after yellow fever vaccination. MiXCR was run by TCRdb on the 5' RACE reads, yielding one entry per CDR3 protein. The sample lists about 350,000 distinct CDR3 sequences; around 8.1% were seen once. The material sequenced was PBMCs, taken approximately 40 days after the first yellow fever vaccination. Every receptor here comes from a young man who received the YFV17D yellow fever vaccine.

This clonotype has ten or more counts. The CDR3 DNA sequence: TGTGCCAGCAGTTCACGCCTGGGAACGGGCTACACCTTC. It codes for CASSSRLGTGYTF. The chain couples TRBV12-3 or TRBV12-4 to TRBJ1-2; D is uncertain. The V gene lost 4 bases and the J gene lost 8 bases, with 14 bases spanning the gap. The CDR3 has 13 residues.

This clonotype occurred a few times. DNA of the CDR3: TGTGCCAGTCCCTTCCGCTGGGGAACCACTGAAGCTTTCTTT. Residues: CASPFRWGTTEAFF. The V gene is TRBV19, the J gene TRBJ1-1; D is undetermined. Deletions cut 8 bases from V and 4 bases from J, with 17 bases between. This CDR3 contains 14 residues. From germline, CDR1 is LNHDA and CDR2 SQIVND (reference sequence).

This clonotype was seen a few times. V gene TRBV7-9 combines with J gene TRBJ1-4; tentative D call: TRBD1 (6 bases). The CDR3 extends over 15 amino acids. The germline V and J ends were trimmed by 1 base and 8 bases, with 14 bases remaining between them. Germline lookup yields CDR1 SEHNR and CDR2 FQNEAQ (reference sequence). CDR3 DNA: TGTGCCAGCAGCTTAGACAGGGTGACTTTGGAAAAACTGTTTTTT. It encodes CASSLDRVTLEKLFF.

As regards this clonotype: The junction departs from germline at one end; a sequencing error may be responsible. The rearrangement links TRBV20-1 to TRBJ1-5, with 8 bases fitting TRBD1. Germline CDR1 reads DFQATT; CDR2 reads SNEGSKA (reference sequence). This CDR3 is 16 amino acids long. The CDR3 loop reads CCARGRQGLRDQPQHF. For the CDR3, the DNA is TGCTGTGCTAGAGGTCGACAGGGGCTGAGGGATCAGCCCCAGCATTTT.

The CDR3 coding sequence is TGCGCCAGCACAGACAGTCGCGGCGCAGATACGCAGTATTTT. Its translation: CASTDSRGADTQYF. The chain employs TRBV5-1 and TRBJ2-3, with a possible D match to TRBD1 (5 bases). Germline V CDR1 and CDR2: SGHRS, YFSETQ. V lost 6 bases, J lost 4 bases, and 15 bases lay in between. This CDR3 spans 14 amino acids.